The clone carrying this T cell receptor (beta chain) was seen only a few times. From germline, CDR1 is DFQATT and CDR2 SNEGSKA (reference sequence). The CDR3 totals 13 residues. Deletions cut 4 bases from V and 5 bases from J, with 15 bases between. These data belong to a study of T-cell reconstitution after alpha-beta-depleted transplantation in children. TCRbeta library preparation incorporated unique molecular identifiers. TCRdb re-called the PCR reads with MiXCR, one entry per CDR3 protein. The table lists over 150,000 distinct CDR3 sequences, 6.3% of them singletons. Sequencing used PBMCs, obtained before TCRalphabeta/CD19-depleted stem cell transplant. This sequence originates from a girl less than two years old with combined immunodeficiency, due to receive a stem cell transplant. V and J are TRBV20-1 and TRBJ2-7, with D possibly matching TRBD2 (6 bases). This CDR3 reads CSATSGALDEQYF. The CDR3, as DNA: TGCAGTGCTACCTCGGGAGCTCTGGACGAGCAGTACTTC.